This passage covers 18 T cell receptor beta chains from one sample sequenced in a study of Tregs in tolerant kidney transplant recipients. Mixed chimerism was transient after nonmyeloablative marrow transplants from related graft donors. Method: immunoSEQ multiplex PCR; TCRdb's copy keeps in-frame clones and lacks some. In the table there are some 47,000 clones, around 90% of which are singletons. The input for sequencing was CD8+ T cells from blood (PBMCs), taken 12 months after the transplant. The receptor set was obtained from a human patient who received a combined kidney and bone marrow transplant. Some T cells may be graft donor cells.

The J gene is TRBJ2-7, the V gene TRBV7-9; D is ambiguous. The length of the CDR3 is 13 residues. The V and J ends lost 7 bases and 0 bases respectively, with 10 bases between them. Per germline, CDR1 SEHNR and CDR2 FQNEAQ (reference sequence). CDR3 nucleotide sequence: TGTGCCAGCACCCCTATAGCCTCCTACGAGCAGTACTTC. It encodes CASTPIASYEQYF.

The V gene is TRBV30, the J gene TRBJ2-7; D is possibly TRBD1 (6 bases). Germline V CDR1 and CDR2: GTSNPN, SVGIG (reference sequence). The CDR3 spans 15 residues. V gave up 0 bases and J gave up 3 bases, with 15 bases separating them. The CDR3 loop reads CAWSVLPTGFYEQYF. In DNA, the CDR3 is TGTGCCTGGAGTGTCCTCCCCACAGGGTTCTACGAGCAGTACTTC.

The chain links TRBV4-2 to TRBJ1-5, with TRBD1 as a possible D gene (6 bases). With 4 bases removed from V and 4 bases from J, the gap between germline ends came to 14 bases. Germline CDR1 LGHNA, CDR2 YNFKEQ. The CDR3 totals 15 residues. The CDR3 DNA follows: TGTGCCAGCAGCCCCGGACAGCTCTCAAATCAGCCCCAGCATTTT. Its protein product is CASSPGQLSNQPQHF.

The gene calls are TRBV7-2 and TRBJ2-1; TRBD1 matches at 7 bases. The germline gives CDR1 SGHTA, CDR2 FQGNSA. With 1 base clipped from V and 6 bases from J, the junction kept 12 bases outside the gene matches. CDR3 length: 17 amino acids. The CDR3 loop is CASSLVLPVDRANEQFF. CDR3 nucleotide sequence: TGTGCCAGCAGCTTAGTTTTGCCCGTCGACAGGGCCAATGAGCAGTTCTTC.

This rearrangement joins TRBV11-3 to TRBJ2-5, with D perhaps TRBD2 (5 bases). The tail of the sequence fits TRBJ2-7 better, so the J call may be wrong. The CDR3 length is 13 residues. Per the germline V gene, CDR1 is SGHNT and CDR2 is YENEEA. Written as DNA, the CDR3 is TGTGCCAGCAGTTCCCTTACGGGGAACGAGCAGTACTTC. Translated, it gives CASSSLTGNEQYF.

The J gene is TRBJ1-2, the V gene TRBV19; a weak D match, TRBD1 (6 bases). The germline V and J ends were trimmed by 5 bases and 3 bases, with 16 bases remaining between them. This CDR3 contains 15 residues. CDR1 is LNHDA, CDR2 SQIVND, per germline (reference sequence). For the CDR3, the DNA is TGTGCCAGTAGTCAACAACCGGGACATGACTATGGCTACACCTTC. It is translated as CASSQQPGHDYGYTF.

The chain links TRBV15 to TRBJ1-1; D is uncertain. The CDR3 is 12 residues long. Germline V gene data show CDR1 as LNHNV and CDR2 as YYDKDF (reference sequence). Trimming left V 4 bases short and J 11 bases short, with 14 bases between. The DNA of the CDR3 is TGTGCCACCAGCAACCCCAGCGCTCCGGCTTTCTTT. This encodes CATSNPSAPAFF.

The CDR3 loop reads CASSQIGLSANTGELFF. In nucleotides, the CDR3 is TGCGCCAGCAGCCAAATAGGACTTTCCGCGAACACCGGGGAGCTGTTTTTT. V gene TRBV4-3 combines with J gene TRBJ2-2; maybe TRBD2 (5 bases). The CDR3 contains 17 residues. The germline gives CDR1 LGHNA, CDR2 YSLEER. V gave up 2 bases and J gave up 0 bases, with 13 bases separating them.

J is TRBJ2-7 and V is TRBV27, with 11 bases matching TRBD2. V shed 5 bases, J shed 7 bases, and the junction held 13 bases outside the gene matches. The CDR3 consists of 16 residues. The germline V gene encodes CDR1 MNHEY and CDR2 SMNVEV (reference sequence). CDR3 sequence (DNA): TGTGCCAGCAGTACAACCGTAGCGGGAGGGCCTTGGGAGCAGTACTTC. It specifies CASSTTVAGGPWEQYF.

The V gene is TRBV6-6, the J gene TRBJ2-7; D perhaps matches TRBD1 (6 bases). The V end was cut by 0 bases, the J end by 4 bases, with 7 bases between. This CDR3 region has 13 residues. Looked up from germline, CDR1 is MNHNY and CDR2 is SVGAGI (reference sequence). CDR3 residues: CASSYSTGYEQYF. The CDR3 DNA sequence: TGTGCCAGCAGTTACTCAACAGGGTACGAGCAGTACTTC.

The chain has TRBV7-6 and TRBJ2-1; TRBD1 is a possible D gene (7 bases). CDR3 length: 15 residues. Germline V lookup: CDR1 SGHVS, CDR2 FNYEAQ. Trimming took 5 bases from V and 8 from J, leaving 19 bases between them. CDR3 DNA sequence: TGTGCCAGCAGCCGGGGGACAGCTCTACGGGATGAGCAGTTCTTC. Translating it yields CASSRGTALRDEQFF.

The V and J genes are TRBV19 and TRBJ2-3; TRBD1 matches at 8 bases. Trimming removed 3 bases from V and 0 bases from J; junction bases left unmatched: 2. Per the germline V gene, CDR1 is LNHDA and CDR2 is SQIVND (reference sequence). The CDR3 spans 15 residues. The CDR3 coding sequence is TGTGCCAGTAGTATGGGACAGGCTAGCACAGATACGCAGTATTTT. Protein sequence: CASSMGQASTDTQYF. Full variable domain (rest looked up from reference TRBV19 and TRBJ2-3): DGGITQSPKYLFRKEGQNVTLSCEQNLNHDAMYWYRQDPGQGLRLIYYSQIVNDFQKGDIAEGYSVSREKKESFPLTVTSAQKNPTAFYLCASSMGQASTDTQYFGPGTRLTVL.

The rearrangement links TRBV9 to TRBJ2-3; perhaps TRBD2 as D (6 bases). Germline V CDR1 and CDR2: SGDLS, YYNGEE. Trimming removed 1 base from V and 0 bases from J, with 12 bases in between. This CDR3 is built from 16 residues. The CDR3 DNA is TGTGCCAGCAGCGTATCCGACGGGAGTAGCACAGATACGCAGTATTTT. This sequence encodes CASSVSDGSSTDTQYF.

The genes are TRBV7-3 and TRBJ1-2, with D tentatively TRBD1 (5 bases). CDR1 is SGHTA, CDR2 FQGTGA, per germline. This CDR3 comprises 15 residues. V gave up 5 bases and J gave up 0 bases, with 13 bases separating them. For the CDR3, the DNA is TGTGCCAGCAGCCCCGAAGGGGAAGCTAACTATGGCTACACCTTC. Translated: CASSPEGEANYGYTF.

This chain uses TRBV5-6 with TRBJ2-2; 8 bases map to TRBD1. The CDR3 covers 15 residues. J was trimmed by 1 base and V by 2 bases; bases with no gene match: 1. Germline lookup yields CDR1 SGHDT and CDR2 YYEEEE. The CDR3 DNA sequence: TGTGCCAGCAGCTTCGGGACAGGGAACACCGGGGAGCTGTTTTTT. Translating it yields CASSFGTGNTGELFF.

CDR3 in DNA: TGTGCCAGCAACGAACAGGGGGAAAACGAGCAGTACTTC. Protein product: CASNEQGENEQYF. The chain couples TRBV11-2 to TRBJ2-7; 8 nucleotides align to TRBD1. The V gene's germline CDR1 is SGHAT and CDR2 FQNNGV. The CDR3 has 13 amino acids. J was trimmed by 5 bases and V by 7 bases; bases with no gene match: 7.

The chain joins TRBV5-6 to TRBJ2-1; 12 nucleotides agree with TRBD2. The CDR3 is 17 amino acids. Germline values: CDR1 SGHDT, CDR2 YYEEEE. V lost 0 bases, J lost 8 bases, and 9 bases stayed unmatched. CDR3 in amino acids: CASSLENRTSGIYEQFF. For the CDR3, the DNA is TGTGCCAGCAGCTTGGAGAATAGGACTAGCGGGATATATGAGCAGTTCTTC.

The chain has TRBV5-6 and TRBJ2-7, with D hard to call. Germline CDR1 is SGHDT and CDR2 is YYEEEE. The V and J ends lost 1 base and 6 bases respectively, with 8 bases between them. This CDR3 spans 12 amino acids. In DNA, the CDR3 is TGTGCCAGCAGCTTGTGGGCTCGCGAGCAGTACTTC. Translating gives CASSLWAREQYF.